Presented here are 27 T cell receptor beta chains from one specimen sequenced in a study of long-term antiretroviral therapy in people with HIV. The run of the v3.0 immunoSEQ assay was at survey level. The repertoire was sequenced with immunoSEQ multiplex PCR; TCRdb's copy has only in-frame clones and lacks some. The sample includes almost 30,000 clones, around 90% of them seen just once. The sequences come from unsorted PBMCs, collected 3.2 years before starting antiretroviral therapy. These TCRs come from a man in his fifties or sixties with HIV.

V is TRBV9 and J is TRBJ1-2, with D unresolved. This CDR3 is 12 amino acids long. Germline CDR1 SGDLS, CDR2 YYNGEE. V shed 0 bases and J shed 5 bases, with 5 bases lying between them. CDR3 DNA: TGTGCCAGCAGCGTAGCGGGTTATGGCTACACCTTC. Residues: CASSVAGYGYTF.

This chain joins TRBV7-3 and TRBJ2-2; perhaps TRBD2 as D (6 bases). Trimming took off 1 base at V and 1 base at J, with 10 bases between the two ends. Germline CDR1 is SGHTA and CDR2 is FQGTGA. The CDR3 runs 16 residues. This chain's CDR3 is CASSLRAGRNTGELFF. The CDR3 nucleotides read TGTGCCAGCAGCTTAAGGGCCGGGAGGAACACCGGGGAGCTGTTTTTT.

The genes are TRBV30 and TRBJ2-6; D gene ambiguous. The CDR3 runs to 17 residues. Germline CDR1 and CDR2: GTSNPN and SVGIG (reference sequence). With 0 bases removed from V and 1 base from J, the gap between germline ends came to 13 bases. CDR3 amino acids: CAWSVTFRLSGANVLTF. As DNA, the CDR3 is TGTGCCTGGAGTGTAACGTTCCGACTGTCTGGGGCCAACGTCCTGACTTTC.

CDR3 coding DNA: TGCAGCGTGGCGAGCGGCGGAGGGGAGACCCAGTACTTC. This translates into CSVASGGGETQYF. The rearrangement joins TRBV29-1 to TRBJ2-5, with a possible D match to TRBD2 (6 bases). Per germline, CDR1 SQVTM and CDR2 ANQGSEA. Trimming took off 6 bases at V and 5 bases at J, with 16 bases between the two ends. The CDR3 has 13 residues.

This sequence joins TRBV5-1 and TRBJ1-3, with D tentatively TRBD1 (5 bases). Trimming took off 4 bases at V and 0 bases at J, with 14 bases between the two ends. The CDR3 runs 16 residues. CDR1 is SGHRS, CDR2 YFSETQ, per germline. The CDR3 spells CASSPDGAISGNTIYF. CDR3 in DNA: TGCGCCAGCAGCCCCGACGGGGCGATCTCTGGAAACACCATATATTTT.

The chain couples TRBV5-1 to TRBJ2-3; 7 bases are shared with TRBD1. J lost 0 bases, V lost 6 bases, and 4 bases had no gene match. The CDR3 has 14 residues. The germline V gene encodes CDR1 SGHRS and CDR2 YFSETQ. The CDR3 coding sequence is TGCGCCAGCATTCGGGGACAGAGCACAGATACGCAGTATTTT. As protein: CASIRGQSTDTQYF.

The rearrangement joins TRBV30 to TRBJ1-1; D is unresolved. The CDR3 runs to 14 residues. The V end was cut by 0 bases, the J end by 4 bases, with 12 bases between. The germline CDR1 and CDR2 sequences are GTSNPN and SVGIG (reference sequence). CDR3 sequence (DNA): TGTGCCTGGAGTGTTGGCGTACCAAGCACTGAAGCTTTCTTT. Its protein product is CAWSVGVPSTEAFF.

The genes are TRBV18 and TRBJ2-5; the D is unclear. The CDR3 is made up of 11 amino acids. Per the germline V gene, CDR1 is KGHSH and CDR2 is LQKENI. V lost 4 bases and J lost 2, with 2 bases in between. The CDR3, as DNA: TGTGCCAGCTCACTTCAAGAGACCCAGTACTTC. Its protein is CASSLQETQYF.

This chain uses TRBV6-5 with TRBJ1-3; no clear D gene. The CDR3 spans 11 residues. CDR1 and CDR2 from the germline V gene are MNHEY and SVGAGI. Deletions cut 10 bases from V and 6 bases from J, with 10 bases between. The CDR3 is CATPTQNTIYF. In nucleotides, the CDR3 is TGTGCCACCCCCACACAAAACACCATATATTTT.

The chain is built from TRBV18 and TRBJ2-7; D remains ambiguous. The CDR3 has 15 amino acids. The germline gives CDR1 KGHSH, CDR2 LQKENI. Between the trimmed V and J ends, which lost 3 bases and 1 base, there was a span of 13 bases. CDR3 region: CASSPPPDGSYEQYF. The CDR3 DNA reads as TGTGCCAGCTCACCCCCCCCCGACGGATCCTACGAGCAGTACTTC.

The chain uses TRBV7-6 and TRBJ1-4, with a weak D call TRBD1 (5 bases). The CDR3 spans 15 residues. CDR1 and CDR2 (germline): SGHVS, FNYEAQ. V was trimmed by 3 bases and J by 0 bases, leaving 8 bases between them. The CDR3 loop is CASSFQGATNEKLFF. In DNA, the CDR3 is TGTGCCAGCAGCTTTCAGGGAGCAACTAATGAAAAACTGTTTTTT.

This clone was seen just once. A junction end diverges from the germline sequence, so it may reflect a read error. The CDR3 nucleotides are TGTGCCAGCAGCTTGGAGCTTAGTACAGGTCGATGGGACTTC. This gives the protein CASSLELSTGRWDF. The genes are TRBV7-2 and TRBJ1-2, with a tentative D call TRBD1 (5 bases). Looked up from germline, CDR1 is SGHTA and CDR2 is FQGNSA. The CDR3 contains 14 residues.

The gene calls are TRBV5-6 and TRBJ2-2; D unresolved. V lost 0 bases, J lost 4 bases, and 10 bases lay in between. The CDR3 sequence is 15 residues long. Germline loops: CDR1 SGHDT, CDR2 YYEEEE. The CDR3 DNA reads TGTGCCAGCAGCTTGGCTGTCAGAACCACCGGGGAGCTGTTTTTT. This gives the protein CASSLAVRTTGELFF. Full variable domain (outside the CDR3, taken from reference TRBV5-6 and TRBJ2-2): DAGVTQSPTHLIKTRGQQVTLRCSPKSGHDTVSWYQQALGQGPQFIFQYYEEEERQRGNFPDRFSGHQFPNYSSELNVNALLLGDSALYLCASSLAVRTTGELFFGEGSRLTVL.

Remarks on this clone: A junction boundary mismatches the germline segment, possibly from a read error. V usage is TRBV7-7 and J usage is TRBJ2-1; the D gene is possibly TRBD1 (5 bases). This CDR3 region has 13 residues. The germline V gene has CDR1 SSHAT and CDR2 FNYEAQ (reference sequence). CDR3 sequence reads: CASSLDRYNEQFF. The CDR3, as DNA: TGTGCTAGCAGCTTAGACAGATACAATGAGCAGTTCTTC.

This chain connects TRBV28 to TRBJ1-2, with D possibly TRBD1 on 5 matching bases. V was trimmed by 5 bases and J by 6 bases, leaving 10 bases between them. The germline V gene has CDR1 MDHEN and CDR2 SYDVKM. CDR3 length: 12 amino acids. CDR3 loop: CASSPRVHGYTF. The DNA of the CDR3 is TGTGCCAGCAGTCCCAGGGTTCATGGCTACACCTTC.

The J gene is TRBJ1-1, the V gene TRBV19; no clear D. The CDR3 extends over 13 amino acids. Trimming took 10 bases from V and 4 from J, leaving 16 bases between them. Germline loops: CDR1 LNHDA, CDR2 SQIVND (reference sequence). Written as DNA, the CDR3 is TGTGCCACCACCCGGGTCAGCGGCACTGAAGCTTTCTTT. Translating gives CATTRVSGTEAFF. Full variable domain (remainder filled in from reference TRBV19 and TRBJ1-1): DGGITQSPKYLFRKEGQNVTLSCEQNLNHDAMYWYRQDPGQGLRLIYYSQIVNDFQKGDIAEGYSVSREKKESFPLTVTSAQKNPTAFYLCATTRVSGTEAFFGQGTRLTVV.

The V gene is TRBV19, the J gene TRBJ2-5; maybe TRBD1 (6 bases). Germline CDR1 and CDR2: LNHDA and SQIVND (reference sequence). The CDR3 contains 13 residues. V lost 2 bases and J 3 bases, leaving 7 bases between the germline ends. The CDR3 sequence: CASSINREETQYF. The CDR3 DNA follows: TGTGCCAGTAGTATAAACAGGGAAGAGACCCAGTACTTC.

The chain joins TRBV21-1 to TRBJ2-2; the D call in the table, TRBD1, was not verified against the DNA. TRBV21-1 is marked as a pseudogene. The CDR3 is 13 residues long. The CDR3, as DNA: TGTGCCAGCAGCAAGGAAACAGGCGGGGAGCTGTTTTTT. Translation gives CASSKETGGELFF.

CDR3 amino acids: CASRYSGQGMGEQYF. CDR3 nucleotide sequence: TGTGCCAGCAGATACTCCGGACAGGGTATGGGGGAGCAGTACTTC. This rearrangement joins TRBV7-2 to TRBJ2-7, with 8 bases that match TRBD1. The V gene's germline CDR1 is SGHTA and CDR2 FQGNSA. With V trimmed by 6 bases and J by 7 bases, 14 bases remained unmatched. CDR3 length: 15 residues.

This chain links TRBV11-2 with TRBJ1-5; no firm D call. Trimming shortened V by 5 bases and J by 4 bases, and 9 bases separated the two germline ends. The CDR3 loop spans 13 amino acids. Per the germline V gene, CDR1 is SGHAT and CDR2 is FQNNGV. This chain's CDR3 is CASSLEQNQPQHF. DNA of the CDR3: TGTGCCAGCAGCCTTGAACAGAATCAGCCCCAGCATTTT.

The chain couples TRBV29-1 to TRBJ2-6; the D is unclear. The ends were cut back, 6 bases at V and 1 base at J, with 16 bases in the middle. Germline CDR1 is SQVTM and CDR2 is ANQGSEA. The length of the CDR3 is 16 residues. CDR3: CSVQKDVNSGANVLTF. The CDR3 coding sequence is TGCAGCGTCCAAAAGGATGTGAATTCTGGGGCCAACGTCCTGACTTTC.

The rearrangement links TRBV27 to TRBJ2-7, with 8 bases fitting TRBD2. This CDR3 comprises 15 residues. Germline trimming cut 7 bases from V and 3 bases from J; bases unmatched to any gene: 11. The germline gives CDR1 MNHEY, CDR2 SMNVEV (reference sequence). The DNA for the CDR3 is TGTGCCAGCAACCGCTTCGGGACTAGTATCTACGAGCAGTACTTC. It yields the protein CASNRFGTSIYEQYF.

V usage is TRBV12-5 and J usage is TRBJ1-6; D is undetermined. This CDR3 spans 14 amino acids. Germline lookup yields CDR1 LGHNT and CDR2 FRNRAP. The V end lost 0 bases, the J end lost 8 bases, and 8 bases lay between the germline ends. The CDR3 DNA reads TGTGCTAGTGGTTTGGTACTACCATATTCACCCCTCCACTTT. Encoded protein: CASGLVLPYSPLHF.

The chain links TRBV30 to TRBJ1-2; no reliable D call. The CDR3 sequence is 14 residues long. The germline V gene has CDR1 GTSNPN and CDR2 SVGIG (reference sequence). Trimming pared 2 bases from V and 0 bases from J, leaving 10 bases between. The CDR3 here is CAWSYENSNYGYTF. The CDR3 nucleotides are TGTGCCTGGAGTTATGAAAACTCTAACTATGGCTACACCTTC. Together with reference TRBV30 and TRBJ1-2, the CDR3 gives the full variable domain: SQTIHQWPATLVQPVGSPLSLECTVEGTSNPNLYWYRQAAGRGLQLLFYSVGIGQISSEVPQNLSASRPQDRQFILSSKKLLLSDSGFYLCAWSYENSNYGYTFGSGTRLTVV.

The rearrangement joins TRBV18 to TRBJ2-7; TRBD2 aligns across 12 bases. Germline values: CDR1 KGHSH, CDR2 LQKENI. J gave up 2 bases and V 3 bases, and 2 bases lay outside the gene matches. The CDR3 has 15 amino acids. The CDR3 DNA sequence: TGTGCCAGCTCACCTGGACTAGCGGGGCCCTACGAGCAGTACTTC. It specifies CASSPGLAGPYEQYF. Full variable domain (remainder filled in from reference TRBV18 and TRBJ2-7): NAGVMQNPRHLVRRRGQEARLRCSPMKGHSHVYWYRQLPEEGLKFMVYLQKENIIDESGMPKERFSAEFPKEGPSILRIQQVVRGDSAAYFCASSPGLAGPYEQYFGPGTRLTVT.

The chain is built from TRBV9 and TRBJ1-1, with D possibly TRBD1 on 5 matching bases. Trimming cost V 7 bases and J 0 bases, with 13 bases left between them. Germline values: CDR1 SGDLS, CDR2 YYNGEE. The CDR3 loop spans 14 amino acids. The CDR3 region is CASRGYGLNTEAFF. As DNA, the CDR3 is TGTGCCAGCCGGGGCTACGGGTTGAACACTGAAGCTTTCTTT.

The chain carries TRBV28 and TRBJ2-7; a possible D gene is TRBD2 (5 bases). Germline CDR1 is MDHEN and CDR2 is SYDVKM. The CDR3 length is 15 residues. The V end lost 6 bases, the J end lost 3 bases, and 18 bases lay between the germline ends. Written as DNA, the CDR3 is TGTGCCAGCAGCGAGTCGGTGCTAGCCAGCTACGAGCAGTACTTC. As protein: CASSESVLASYEQYF.